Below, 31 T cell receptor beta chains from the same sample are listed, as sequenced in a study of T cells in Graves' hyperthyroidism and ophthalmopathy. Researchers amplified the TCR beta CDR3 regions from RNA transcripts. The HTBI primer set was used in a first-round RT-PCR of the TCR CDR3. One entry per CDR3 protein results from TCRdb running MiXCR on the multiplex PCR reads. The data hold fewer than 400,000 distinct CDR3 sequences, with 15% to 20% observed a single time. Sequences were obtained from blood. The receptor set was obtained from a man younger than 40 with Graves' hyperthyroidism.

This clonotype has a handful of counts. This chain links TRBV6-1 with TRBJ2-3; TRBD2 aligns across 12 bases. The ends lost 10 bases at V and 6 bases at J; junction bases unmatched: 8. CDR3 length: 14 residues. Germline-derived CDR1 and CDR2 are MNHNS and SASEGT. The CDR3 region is CATGLAGLSDTQYF. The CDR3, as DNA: TGTGCCACCGGACTAGCGGGACTTTCGGATACGCAGTATTTT.

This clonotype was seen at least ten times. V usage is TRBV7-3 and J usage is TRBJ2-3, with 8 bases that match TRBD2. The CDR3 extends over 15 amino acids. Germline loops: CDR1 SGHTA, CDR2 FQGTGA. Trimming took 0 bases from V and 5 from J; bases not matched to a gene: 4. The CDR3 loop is CASSLTAGVGDTQYF. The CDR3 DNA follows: TGTGCCAGCAGCTTAACAGCGGGAGTAGGAGATACGCAGTATTTT.

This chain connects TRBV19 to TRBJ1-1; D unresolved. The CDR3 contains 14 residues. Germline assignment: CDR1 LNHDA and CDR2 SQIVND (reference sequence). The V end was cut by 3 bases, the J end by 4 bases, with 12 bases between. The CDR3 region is CASSISLAGTEAFF. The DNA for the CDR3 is TGTGCCAGTAGTATTAGTCTCGCGGGCACTGAAGCTTTCTTT. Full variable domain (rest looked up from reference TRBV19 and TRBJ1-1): DGGITQSPKYLFRKEGQNVTLSCEQNLNHDAMYWYRQDPGQGLRLIYYSQIVNDFQKGDIAEGYSVSREKKESFPLTVTSAQKNPTAFYLCASSISLAGTEAFFGQGTRLTVV.

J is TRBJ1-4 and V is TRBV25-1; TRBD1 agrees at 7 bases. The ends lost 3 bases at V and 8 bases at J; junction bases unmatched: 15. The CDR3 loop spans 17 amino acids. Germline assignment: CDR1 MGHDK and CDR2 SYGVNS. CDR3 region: CASSDGTASRRGEKLFF. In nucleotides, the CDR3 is TGTGCCAGCAGTGACGGGACAGCCTCCCGGAGAGGGGAAAAACTGTTTTTT.

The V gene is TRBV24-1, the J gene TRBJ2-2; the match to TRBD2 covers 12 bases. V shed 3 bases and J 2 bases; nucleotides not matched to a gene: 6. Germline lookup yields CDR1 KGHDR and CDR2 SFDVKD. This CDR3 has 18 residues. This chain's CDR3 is CATSDPPGLAGNTGELFF. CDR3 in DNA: TGTGCCACCAGTGATCCACCAGGACTAGCGGGAAACACCGGGGAGCTGTTTTTT.

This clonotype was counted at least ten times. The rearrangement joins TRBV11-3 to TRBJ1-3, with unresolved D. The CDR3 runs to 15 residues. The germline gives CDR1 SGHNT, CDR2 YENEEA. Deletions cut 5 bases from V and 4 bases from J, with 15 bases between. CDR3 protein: CASSQLDMGGNTIYF. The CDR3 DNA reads TGTGCCAGCAGCCAACTCGACATGGGGGGAAACACCATATATTTT.

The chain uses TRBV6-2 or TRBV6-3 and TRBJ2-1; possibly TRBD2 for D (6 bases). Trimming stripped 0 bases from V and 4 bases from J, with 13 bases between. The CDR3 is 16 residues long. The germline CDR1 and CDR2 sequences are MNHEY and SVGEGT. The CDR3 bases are TGTGCCAGCAGTTACTCGGCGGGGCCCAGGTACAATGAGCAGTTCTTC. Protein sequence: CASSYSAGPRYNEQFF.

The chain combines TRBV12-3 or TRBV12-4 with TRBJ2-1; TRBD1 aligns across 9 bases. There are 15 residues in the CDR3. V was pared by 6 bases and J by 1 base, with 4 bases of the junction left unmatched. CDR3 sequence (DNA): TGTGCCAGCAGAACCGGGACAGGGTCCTACAATGAGCAGTTCTTC. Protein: CASRTGTGSYNEQFF.

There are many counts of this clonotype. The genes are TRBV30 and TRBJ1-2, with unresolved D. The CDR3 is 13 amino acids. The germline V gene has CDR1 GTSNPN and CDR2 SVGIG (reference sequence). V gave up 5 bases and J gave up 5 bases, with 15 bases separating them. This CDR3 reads CAWLPGSGYGYTF. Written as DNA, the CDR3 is TGTGCCTGGCTGCCTGGGAGTGGGTATGGCTACACCTTC.

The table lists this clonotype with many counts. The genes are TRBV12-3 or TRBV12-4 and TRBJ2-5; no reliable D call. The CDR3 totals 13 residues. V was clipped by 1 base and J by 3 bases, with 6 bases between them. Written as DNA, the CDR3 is TGTGCCAGCAGTTTAGACAGTAAAGAGACCCAGTACTTC. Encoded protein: CASSLDSKETQYF.

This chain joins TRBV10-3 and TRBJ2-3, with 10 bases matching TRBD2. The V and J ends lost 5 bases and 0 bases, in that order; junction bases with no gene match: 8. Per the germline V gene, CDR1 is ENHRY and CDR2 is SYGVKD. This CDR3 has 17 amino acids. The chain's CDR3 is CAISQFSSGSSTDTQYF. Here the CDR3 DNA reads TGTGCCATCAGTCAATTCTCTAGCGGGAGTAGCACAGATACGCAGTATTTT.

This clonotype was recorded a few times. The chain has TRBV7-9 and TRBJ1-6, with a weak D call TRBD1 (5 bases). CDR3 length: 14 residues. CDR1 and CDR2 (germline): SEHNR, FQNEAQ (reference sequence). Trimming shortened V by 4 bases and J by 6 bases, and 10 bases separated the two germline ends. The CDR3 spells CASSSRRANSPLHF. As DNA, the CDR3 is TGTGCCAGCAGCTCGCGCAGGGCTAATTCACCCCTCCACTTT.

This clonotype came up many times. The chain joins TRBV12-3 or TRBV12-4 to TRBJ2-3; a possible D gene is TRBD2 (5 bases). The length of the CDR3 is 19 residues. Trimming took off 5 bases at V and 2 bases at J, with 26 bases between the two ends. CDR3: CASSPSLPGGKRVTDTQYF. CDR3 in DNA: TGTGCCAGCAGTCCGAGCTTGCCTGGAGGTAAACGAGTCACAGATACGCAGTATTTT.

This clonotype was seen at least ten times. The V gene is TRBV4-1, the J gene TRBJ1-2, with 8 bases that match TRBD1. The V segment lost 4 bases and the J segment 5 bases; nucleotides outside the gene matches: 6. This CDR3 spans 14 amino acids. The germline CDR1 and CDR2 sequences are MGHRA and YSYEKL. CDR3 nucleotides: TGCGCCAGCAGCCGTCGGACAGGGAGGTATGGCTACACCTTC. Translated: CASSRRTGRYGYTF.

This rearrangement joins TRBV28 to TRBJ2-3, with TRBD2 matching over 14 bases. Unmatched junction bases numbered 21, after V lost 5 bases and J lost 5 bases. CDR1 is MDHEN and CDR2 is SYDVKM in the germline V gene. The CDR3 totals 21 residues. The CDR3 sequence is CASSITNPGLAGEGSLDTQYF. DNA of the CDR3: TGTGCCAGCAGTATCACGAACCCGGGACTAGCGGGAGAGGGTTCATTAGATACGCAGTATTTT.

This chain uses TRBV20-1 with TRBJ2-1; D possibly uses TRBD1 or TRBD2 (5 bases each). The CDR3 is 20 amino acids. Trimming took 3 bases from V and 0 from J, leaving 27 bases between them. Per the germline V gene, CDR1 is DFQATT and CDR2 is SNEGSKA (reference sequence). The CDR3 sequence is CSARGPGAAKILSSYNEQFF. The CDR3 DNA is TGCAGTGCTAGGGGGCCCGGAGCGGCGAAAATTTTAAGCTCCTACAATGAGCAGTTCTTC.

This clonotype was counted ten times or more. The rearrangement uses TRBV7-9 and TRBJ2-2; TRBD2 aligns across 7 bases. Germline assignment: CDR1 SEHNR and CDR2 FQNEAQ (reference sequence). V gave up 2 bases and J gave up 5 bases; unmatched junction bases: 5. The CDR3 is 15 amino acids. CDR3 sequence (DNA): TGTGCCAGCAGCTTAACAGGAGCGGGGACCGGGGAGCTGTTTTTT. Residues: CASSLTGAGTGELFF.

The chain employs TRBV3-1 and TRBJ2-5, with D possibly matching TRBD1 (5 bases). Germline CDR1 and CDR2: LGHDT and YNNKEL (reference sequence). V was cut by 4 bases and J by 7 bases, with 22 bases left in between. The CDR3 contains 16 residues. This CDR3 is CASSRHQRGREGTQYF. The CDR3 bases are TGTGCCAGCAGCCGCCATCAAAGGGGCCGTGAAGGGACCCAGTACTTC.

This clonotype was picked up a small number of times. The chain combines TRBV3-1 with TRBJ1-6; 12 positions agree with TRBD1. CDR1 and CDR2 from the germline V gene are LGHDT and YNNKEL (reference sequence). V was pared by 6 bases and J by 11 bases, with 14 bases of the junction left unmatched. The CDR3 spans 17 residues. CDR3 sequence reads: CASSYRDRGLGPPPLHF. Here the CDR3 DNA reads TGTGCCAGCAGTTATAGGGACAGGGGGCTCGGGCCTCCACCCCTCCACTTT.

The CDR3 reads CASSVPGLAGVIETQYF. In DNA, the CDR3 is TGTGCCAGCAGCGTACCGGGACTAGCGGGAGTAATCGAGACCCAGTACTTC. The chain couples TRBV7-9 to TRBJ2-5, with 14 bases matching TRBD2. V was clipped by 5 bases and J by 5 bases; unmatched bases: 10. In germline, CDR1 is SEHNR, CDR2 FQNEAQ (reference sequence). The CDR3 loop spans 17 amino acids. The variable domain in full, with the rest retrieved from reference TRBV7-9 and TRBJ2-5, is DTGVSQNPRHKITKRGQNVTFRCDPISEHNRLYWYRQTLGQGPEFLTYFQNEAQLEKSRLLSDRFSAERPKGSFSTLEIQRTEQGDSAMYLCASSVPGLAGVIETQYFGPGTRLLVL.

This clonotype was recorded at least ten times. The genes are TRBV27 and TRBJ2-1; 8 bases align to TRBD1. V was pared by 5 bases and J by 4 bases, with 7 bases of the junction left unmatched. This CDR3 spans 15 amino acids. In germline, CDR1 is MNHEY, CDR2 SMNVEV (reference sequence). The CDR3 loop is CASSARQGRYNEQFF. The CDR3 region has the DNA TGTGCCAGCAGTGCCCGACAGGGGCGATACAATGAGCAGTTCTTC.

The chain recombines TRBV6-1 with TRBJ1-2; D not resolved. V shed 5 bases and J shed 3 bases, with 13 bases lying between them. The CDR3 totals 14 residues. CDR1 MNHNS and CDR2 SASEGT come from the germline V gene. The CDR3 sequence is CASSYSDRYYGYTF. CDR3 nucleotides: TGTGCCAGCAGTTATTCTGACCGATACTATGGCTACACCTTC.

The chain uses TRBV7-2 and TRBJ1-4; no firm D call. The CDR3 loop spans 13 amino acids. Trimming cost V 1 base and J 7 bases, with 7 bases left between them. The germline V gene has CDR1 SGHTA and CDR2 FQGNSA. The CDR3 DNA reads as TGTGCCAGCAGCTTAGAATTGAGTGAAAAACTGTTTTTT. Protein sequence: CASSLELSEKLFF.

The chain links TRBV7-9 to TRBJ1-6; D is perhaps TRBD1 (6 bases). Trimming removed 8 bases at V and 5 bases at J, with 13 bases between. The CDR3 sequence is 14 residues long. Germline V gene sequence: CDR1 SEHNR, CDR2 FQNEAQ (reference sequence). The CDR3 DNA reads TGTGCCAGCCAAACACAGGGAAATAATTCACCCCTCCACTTT. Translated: CASQTQGNNSPLHF.

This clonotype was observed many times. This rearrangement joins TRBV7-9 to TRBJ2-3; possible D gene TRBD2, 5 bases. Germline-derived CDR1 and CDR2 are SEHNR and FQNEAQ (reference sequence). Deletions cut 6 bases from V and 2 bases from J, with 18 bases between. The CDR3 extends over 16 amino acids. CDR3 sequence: CASSVGVGLNTDTQYF. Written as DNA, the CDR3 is TGTGCCAGCAGTGTTGGGGTAGGACTCAACACAGATACGCAGTATTTT.

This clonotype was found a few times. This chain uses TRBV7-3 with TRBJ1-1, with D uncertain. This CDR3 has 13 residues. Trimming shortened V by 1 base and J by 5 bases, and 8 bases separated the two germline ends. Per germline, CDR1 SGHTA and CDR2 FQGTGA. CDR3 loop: CASSLMAGTEAFF. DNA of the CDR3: TGTGCCAGCAGCTTAATGGCGGGAACTGAAGCTTTCTTT.

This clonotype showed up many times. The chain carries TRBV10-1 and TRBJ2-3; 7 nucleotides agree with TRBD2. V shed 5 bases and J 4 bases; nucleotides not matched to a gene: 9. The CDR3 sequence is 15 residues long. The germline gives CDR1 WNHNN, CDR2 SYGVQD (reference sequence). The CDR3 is CASSPGLSAPDTQYF. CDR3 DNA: TGCGCCAGCAGTCCGGGACTATCTGCCCCAGATACGCAGTATTTT.

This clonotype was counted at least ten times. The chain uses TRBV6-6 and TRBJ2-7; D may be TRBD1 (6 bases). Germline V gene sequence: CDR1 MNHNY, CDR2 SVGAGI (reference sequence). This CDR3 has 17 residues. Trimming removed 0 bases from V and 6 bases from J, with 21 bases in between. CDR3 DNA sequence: TGTGCCAGCAGTTACTCAGGACAGTCTATTTCTAAAGGCGAGCAGTACTTC. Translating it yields CASSYSGQSISKGEQYF.

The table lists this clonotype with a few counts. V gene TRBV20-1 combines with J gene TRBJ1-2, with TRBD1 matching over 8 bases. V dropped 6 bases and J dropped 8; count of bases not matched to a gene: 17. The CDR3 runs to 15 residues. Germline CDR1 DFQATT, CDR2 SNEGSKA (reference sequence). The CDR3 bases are TGCAGTGCCAAGTCTTATCAGGGGGCCCGGCCGGGCTACACCTTC. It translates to CSAKSYQGARPGYTF.

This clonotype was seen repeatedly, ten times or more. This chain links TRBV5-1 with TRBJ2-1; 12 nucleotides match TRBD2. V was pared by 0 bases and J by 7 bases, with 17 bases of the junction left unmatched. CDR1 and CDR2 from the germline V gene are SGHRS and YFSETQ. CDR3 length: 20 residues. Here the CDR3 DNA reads TGCGCCAGCAGCTTGGTCCCTTCTAGCGGGAGGGCCTTACCCGGGAATGAGCAGTTCTTC. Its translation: CASSLVPSSGRALPGNEQFF.

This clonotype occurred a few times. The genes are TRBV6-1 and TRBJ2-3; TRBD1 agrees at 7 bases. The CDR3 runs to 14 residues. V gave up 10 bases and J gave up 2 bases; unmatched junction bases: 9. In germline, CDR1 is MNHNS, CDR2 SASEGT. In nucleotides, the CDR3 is TGTGCCACTACGACAGGGTTTGACACAGATACGCAGTATTTT. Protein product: CATTTGFDTDTQYF.